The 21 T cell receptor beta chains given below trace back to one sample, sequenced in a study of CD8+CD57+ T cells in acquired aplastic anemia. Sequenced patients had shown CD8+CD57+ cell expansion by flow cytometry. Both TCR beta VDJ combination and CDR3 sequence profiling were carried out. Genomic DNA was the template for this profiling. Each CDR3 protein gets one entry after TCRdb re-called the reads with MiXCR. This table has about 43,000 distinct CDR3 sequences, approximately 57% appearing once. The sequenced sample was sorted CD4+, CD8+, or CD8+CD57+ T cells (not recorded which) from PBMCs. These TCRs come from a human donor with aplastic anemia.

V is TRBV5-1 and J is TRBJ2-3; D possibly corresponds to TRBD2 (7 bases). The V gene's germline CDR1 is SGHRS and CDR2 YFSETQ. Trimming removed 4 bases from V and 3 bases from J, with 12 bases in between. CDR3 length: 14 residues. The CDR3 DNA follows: TGCGCCAGCAGCATACAGGGAGGGACAGATACGCAGTATTTT. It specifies CASSIQGGTDTQYF.

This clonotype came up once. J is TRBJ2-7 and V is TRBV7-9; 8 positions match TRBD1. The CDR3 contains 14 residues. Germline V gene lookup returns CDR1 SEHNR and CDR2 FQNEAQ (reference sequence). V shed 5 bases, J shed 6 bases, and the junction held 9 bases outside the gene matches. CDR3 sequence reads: CASSTQGAGGEQYF. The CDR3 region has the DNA TGTGCCAGCAGCACCCAGGGGGCTGGAGGCGAGCAGTACTTC.

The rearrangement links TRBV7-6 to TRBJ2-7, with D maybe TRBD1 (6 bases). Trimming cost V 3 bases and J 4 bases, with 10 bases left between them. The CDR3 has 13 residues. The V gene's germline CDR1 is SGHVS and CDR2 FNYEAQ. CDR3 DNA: TGTGCCAGCAGCTTTGGGCAGGGGTACGAGCAGTACTTC. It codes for CASSFGQGYEQYF.

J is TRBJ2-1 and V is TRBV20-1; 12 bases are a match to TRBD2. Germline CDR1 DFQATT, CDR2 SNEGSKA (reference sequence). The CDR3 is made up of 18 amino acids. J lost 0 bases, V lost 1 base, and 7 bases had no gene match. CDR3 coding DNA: TGCAGTGCTAGAGCGGGACTAGCGGGTTCTAGCTCCTACAATGAGCAGTTCTTC. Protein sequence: CSARAGLAGSSSYNEQFF.

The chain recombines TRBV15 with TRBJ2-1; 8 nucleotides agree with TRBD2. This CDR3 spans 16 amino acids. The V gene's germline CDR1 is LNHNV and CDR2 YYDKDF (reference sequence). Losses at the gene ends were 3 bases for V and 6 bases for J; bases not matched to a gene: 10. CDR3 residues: CATSRDRGGTINEQFF. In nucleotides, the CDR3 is TGTGCCACCAGCAGGGATCGGGGGGGAACGATCAATGAGCAGTTCTTC.

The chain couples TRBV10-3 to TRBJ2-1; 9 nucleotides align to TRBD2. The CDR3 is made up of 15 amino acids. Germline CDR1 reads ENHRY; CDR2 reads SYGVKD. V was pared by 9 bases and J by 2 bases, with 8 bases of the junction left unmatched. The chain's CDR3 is CAIGGSGGTYNEQFF. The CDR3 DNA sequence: TGTGCCATTGGGGGCAGCGGGGGGACCTACAATGAGCAGTTCTTC.

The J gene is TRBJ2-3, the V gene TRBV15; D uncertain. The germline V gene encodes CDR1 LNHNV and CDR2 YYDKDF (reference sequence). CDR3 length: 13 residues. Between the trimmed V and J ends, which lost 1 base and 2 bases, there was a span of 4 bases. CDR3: CATSRGTTDTQYF. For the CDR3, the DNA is TGTGCCACCAGCAGAGGGACCACAGATACGCAGTATTTT.

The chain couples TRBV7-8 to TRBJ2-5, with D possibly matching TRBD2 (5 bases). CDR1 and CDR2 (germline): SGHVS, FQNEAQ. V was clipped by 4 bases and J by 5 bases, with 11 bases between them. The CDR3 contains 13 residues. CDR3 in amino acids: CASSSPGKETQYF. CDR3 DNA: TGTGCCAGCAGCTCCCCGGGGAAGGAGACCCAGTACTTC.

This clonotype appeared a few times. CDR3 in DNA: TGTGCCAGCACCTCCGGGACAGGGGTTTACTATGGCTACACCTTC. As protein: CASTSGTGVYYGYTF. The chain is built from TRBV19 and TRBJ1-2, with 10 positions matching TRBD1. The CDR3 sequence is 15 residues long. CDR1 and CDR2 (germline): LNHDA, SQIVND (reference sequence). The V gene end was trimmed by 9 bases and the J gene end by 3 bases; junction bases not matched to a gene: 10.

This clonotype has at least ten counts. This CDR3 is CASSEQTSVEAFF. The CDR3 region has the DNA TGTGCCAGCAGTGAACAGACCAGCGTTGAAGCTTTCTTT. The V and J genes are TRBV25-1 and TRBJ1-1, with D unresolved. The germline V gene encodes CDR1 MGHDK and CDR2 SYGVNS. V was cut by 2 bases and J by 7 bases, with 11 bases left in between. The CDR3 covers 13 residues.

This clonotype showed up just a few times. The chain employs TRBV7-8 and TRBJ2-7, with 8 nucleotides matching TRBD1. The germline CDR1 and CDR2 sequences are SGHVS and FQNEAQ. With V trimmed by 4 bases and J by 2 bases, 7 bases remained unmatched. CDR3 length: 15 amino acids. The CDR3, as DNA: TGTGCCAGCAGCTCCCCGGGACAGGTTGCCTACGAGCAGTACTTC. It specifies CASSSPGQVAYEQYF. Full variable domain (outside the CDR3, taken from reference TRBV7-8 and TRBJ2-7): GAGVSQSPRYKVAKRGQDVALRCDPISGHVSLFWYQQALGQGPEFLTYFQNEAQLDKSGLPSDRFFAERPEGSVSTLKIQRTQQEDSAVYLCASSSPGQVAYEQYFGPGTRLTVT.

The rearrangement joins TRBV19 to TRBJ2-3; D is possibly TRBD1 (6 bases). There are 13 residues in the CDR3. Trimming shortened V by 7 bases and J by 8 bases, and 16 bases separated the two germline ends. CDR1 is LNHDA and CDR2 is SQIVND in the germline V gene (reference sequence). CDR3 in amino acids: CASTPTGKGTQYF. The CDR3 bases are TGTGCCAGTACCCCCACAGGGAAAGGTACGCAGTATTTT.

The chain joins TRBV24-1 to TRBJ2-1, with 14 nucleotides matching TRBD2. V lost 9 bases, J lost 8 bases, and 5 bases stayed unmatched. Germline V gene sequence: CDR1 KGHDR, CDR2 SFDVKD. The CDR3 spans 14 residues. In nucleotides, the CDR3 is TGTGCCACCGGGACTAGCGGGAGTAGGGATGAGCAGTTCTTC. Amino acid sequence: CATGTSGSRDEQFF.

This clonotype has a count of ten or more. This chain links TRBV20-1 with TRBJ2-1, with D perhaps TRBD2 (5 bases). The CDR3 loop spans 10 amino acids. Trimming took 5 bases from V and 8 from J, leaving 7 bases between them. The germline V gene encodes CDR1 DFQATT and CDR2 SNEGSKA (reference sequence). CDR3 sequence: CSAPGYEQFF. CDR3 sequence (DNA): TGCAGTGCTCCGGGGTATGAGCAGTTCTTC.

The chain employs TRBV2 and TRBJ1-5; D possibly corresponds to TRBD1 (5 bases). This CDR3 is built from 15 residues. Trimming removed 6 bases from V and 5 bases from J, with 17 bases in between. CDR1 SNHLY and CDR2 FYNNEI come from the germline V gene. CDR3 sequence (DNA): TGTGCCAGCAGCTTGGCAGGGAGGGACCATCAGCCCCAGCATTTT. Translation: CASSLAGRDHQPQHF.

The CDR3 DNA follows: TGCAGTGCTAGAGATCTTGACTGGCGGACAAGCACAGATACGCAGTATTTT. It codes for CSARDLDWRTSTDTQYF. The chain is built from TRBV20-1 and TRBJ2-3, with TRBD1 as a possible D gene (5 bases). This CDR3 spans 17 amino acids. Trimming pared 0 bases from V and 0 bases from J, leaving 16 bases between. Germline CDR1 reads DFQATT; CDR2 reads SNEGSKA (reference sequence).

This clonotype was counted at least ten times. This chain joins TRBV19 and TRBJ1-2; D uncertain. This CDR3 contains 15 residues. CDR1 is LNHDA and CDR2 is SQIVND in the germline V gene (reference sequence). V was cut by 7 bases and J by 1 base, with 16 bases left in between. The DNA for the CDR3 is TGTGCCAGTACCTTAAACAGCGAATTTAACTATGGCTACACCTTC. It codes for CASTLNSEFNYGYTF.

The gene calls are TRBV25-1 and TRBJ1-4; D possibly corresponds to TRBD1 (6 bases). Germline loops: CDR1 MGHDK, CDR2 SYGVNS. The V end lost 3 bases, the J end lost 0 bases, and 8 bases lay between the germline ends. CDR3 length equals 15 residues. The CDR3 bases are TGTGCCAGCAGTGATACAGGGCCAACTAATGAAAAACTGTTTTTT. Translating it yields CASSDTGPTNEKLFF.

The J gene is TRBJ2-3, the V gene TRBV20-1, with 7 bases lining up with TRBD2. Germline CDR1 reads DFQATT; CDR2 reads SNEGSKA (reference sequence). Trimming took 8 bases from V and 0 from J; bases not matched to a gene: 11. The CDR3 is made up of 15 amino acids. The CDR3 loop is CSKGRLAASTDTQYF. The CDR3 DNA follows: TGCAGTAAGGGCCGGCTAGCGGCTAGCACAGATACGCAGTATTTT.

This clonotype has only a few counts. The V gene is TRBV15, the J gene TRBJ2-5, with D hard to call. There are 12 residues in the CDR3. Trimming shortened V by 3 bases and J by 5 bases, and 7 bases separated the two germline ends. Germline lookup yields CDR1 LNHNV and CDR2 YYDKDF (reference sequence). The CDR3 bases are TGTGCCACCAGCAGCTTAGGGGAGACCCAGTACTTC. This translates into CATSSLGETQYF.

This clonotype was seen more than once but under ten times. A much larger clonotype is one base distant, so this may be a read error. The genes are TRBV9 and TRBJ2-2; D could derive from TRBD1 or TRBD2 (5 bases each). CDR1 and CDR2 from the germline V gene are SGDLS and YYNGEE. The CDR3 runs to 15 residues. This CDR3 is CASSLSRLGTGELVF. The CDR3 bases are TGTGCCAGCAGCCTCTCAAGGTTGGGGACCGGGGAGCTGGTTTTT.